This TCR beta chain was found in a study of T cells in Graves' hyperthyroidism and ophthalmopathy. Study information: At the time of initial diagnosis and before any treatment, peripheral blood was collected. General observations from the study: Most thyroid clonotypes that were expanded above 0.001 also turned up in blood. Before onset, ophthalmopathy was predicted by the model a median roughly 6.8 months earlier. By a 13 V-J model, ophthalmopathy was set apart from stable hyperthyroidism.

From RNA transcripts, TCR beta CDR3 regions were amplified. When the TCR CDR3 underwent first-round RT-PCR, the HTBI primer set was used. TCRdb re-derived calls from the multiplex PCR reads in MiXCR, one entry per CDR3 protein. The sample carries 450,000 to 550,000 distinct CDR3 sequences, roughly 25% recorded once. Concerning this clonotype: The antigen remains unidentified.

The receptor comes from a woman aged 25 to 39 with Graves' ophthalmopathy. Sequencing was performed on blood.

CDR3 sequence (DNA): TGTGCCAGCAGTTGGGGACAGGTTGGCACTGAAGCTTTCTTT. It yields the protein CASSWGQVGTEAFF. This sequence joins TRBV6-5 and TRBJ1-1; 8 bases match TRBD1. The CDR3 sequence is 14 residues long. J was trimmed by 4 bases and V by 4 bases; bases with no gene match: 5. The germline CDR1 and CDR2 sequences are MNHEY and SVGAGI.